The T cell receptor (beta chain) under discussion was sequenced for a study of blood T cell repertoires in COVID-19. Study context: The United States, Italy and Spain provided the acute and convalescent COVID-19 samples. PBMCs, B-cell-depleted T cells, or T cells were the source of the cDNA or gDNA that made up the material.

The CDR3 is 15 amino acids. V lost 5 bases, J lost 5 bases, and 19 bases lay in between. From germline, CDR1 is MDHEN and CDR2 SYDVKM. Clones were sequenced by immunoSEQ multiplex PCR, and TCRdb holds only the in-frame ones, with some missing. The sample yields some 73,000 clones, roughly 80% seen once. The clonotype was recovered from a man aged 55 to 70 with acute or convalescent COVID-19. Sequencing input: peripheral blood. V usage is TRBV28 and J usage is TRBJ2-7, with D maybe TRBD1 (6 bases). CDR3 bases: TGTGCCAGCAGTCTCAAAACAGGGCATCTCGACGAGCAGTACTTC. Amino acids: CASSLKTGHLDEQYF.